The sequence of this TCR beta chain was determined in a study of early T cells in non-severe SARS-CoV-2 infection. The wider study: The chains were unpaired, and the sequenced material was bulk RNA from unsorted whole blood. Study-level points and caveats: Comparison of clonotypes with VDJdb favored anti-spike CD8 responses while missing private and CD4 specificities.

A word on this clonotype: Its cognate antigen is unknown.

The TCR library protocol was used to attach unique molecular identifiers. These identifiers were attached to individual cDNA molecules. TCRdb re-called the 5' RACE reads with MiXCR, one entry per CDR3 protein. This table has about 80,000 distinct CDR3 sequences, about 5% appearing once. V was shortened by 1 base and J by 13 bases, with 8 bases between the two germline ends. Germline CDR1 is SEHNR and CDR2 is FQNEAQ (reference sequence). The length of the CDR3 is 11 residues. The chain employs TRBV7-9 and TRBJ2-1; possible D gene TRBD2, 6 bases. This TCR was sampled from an adult who was a healthcare worker with PCR-confirmed SARS-CoV-2 infection or an uninfected control (not recorded which). Sequences were derived from whole blood, sampled at baseline. The CDR3 is CASSLGLGQFF. The DNA for the CDR3 is TGTGCCAGCAGCTTAGGACTAGGTCAGTTCTTC.